The TCR beta chain under discussion was sequenced for a study of radiation and T cells in renal cell carcinoma. Study findings and constraints: Baseline intratumoral clonotype presence is unknown without pretreatment biopsies. From baseline, blood top tumor clonotypes peaked at 2 weeks post-radiation.

Details on this clone: The antigen is undetermined.

Here immunoSEQ multiplex PCR was the method, and the copy in TCRdb shows in-frame clones only, minus some. The profile shows around 74,000 clones, around four fifths of them singletons. As for time point: blood 4 weeks post-SBRT, at nephrectomy. Specified treatment: 15 Gy SBRT to primary tumor, nephrectomy 4 weeks later. After SBRT, blood was collected at 2 and 4 weeks, plus baseline. The CDR3 has 16 residues. The V and J ends lost 6 bases and 8 bases respectively, with 23 bases between them. Germline CDR1 reads LNHDA; CDR2 reads SQIVND (reference sequence). This sequence was found in a woman aged 60-75 years with renal cell carcinoma. This chain links TRBV19 with TRBJ2-1; D is possibly TRBD2 (6 bases). The source material was blood, sampled from a patient whose treatment included radiotherapy and nephrectomy. This CDR3 is CASSHPTSQQLDEQFF. The CDR3 DNA follows: TGTGCCAGTAGCCACCCAACTAGCCAACAGCTCGATGAGCAGTTCTTC. Full variable domain (missing parts from reference TRBV19 and TRBJ2-1): DGGITQSPKYLFRKEGQNVTLSCEQNLNHDAMYWYRQDPGQGLRLIYYSQIVNDFQKGDIAEGYSVSREKKESFPLTVTSAQKNPTAFYLCASSHPTSQQLDEQFFGPGTRLTVL.